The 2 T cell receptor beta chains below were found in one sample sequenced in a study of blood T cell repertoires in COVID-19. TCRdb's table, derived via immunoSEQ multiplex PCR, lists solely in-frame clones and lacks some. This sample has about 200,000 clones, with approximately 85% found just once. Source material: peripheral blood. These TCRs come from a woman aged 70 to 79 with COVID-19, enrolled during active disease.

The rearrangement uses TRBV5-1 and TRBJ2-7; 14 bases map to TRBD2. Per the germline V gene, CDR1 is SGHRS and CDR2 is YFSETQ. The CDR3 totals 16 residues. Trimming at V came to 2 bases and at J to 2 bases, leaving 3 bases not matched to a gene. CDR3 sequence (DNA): TGCGCCAGCAGCTTAGAGACTAGCGGGAGGGCCTACGAGCAGTACTTC. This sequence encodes CASSLETSGRAYEQYF.

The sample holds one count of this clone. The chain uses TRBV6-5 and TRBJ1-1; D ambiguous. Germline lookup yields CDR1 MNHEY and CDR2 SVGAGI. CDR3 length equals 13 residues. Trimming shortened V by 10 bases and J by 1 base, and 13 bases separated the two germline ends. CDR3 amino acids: CATQLPGNTEAFF. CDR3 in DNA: TGTGCCACCCAACTCCCTGGGAACACTGAAGCTTTCTTT.